This section outlines one T cell receptor (beta chain) sequence together with its context. The assay was immunoSEQ multiplex PCR, and TCRdb's table has in-frame clones only and misses some. The top ten clones hold around 0.13% of a sample with around 2.3 million clones, approximately 96% of them seen once. This CDR3 has 16 amino acids. Germline loops: CDR1 MNHNS, CDR2 SASEGT. The ends were cut back, 1 base at V and 4 bases at J, with 16 bases in the middle. The source of the sample is a study of shared clonotypes between healthy human individuals. The rearrangement joins TRBV6-1 to TRBJ1-2; D might be TRBD1 (5 bases). The sample was naive CD4+ T cells sorted from blood. The subset denotes: CD45RA+ positively selected. This clonotype originated in a man between 18 and 35 years old in good health. The CDR3 DNA reads as TGTGCCAGCAGTGAAGGTGTGGGGGGAACAGGCTATGGCTACACCTTC. Translated, it gives CASSEGVGGTGYGYTF.